The present T cell receptor (beta chain) was sequenced within a study of T cells in Graves' hyperthyroidism and ophthalmopathy. As for the study in general: It was at initial diagnosis, before any treatment, that peripheral blood was collected. Study findings and constraints: Most thyroid clonotypes that were expanded above 0.001 also turned up in blood.

Those patients with uncontrolled infection, other autoimmune disease, pregnancy or lactation were excluded. This clonotype was seen repeatedly, ten times or more. Its antigen is undetermined. The junction had 6 bases not matched to a gene; V was cut back by 3 bases and J by 7 bases. This CDR3 spans 15 amino acids. Germline CDR1 is MNHNS and CDR2 is SASEGT. TCR beta CDR3 sequences were amplified from RNA transcripts. First-round RT-PCR of the TCR CDR3 relied on the HTBI primer set. TCRdb re-called the multiplex PCR reads with MiXCR, one entry per CDR3 protein. The sample has about 420,000 distinct CDR3 sequences, about a sixth seen once.

The rearrangement joins TRBV6-1 to TRBJ1-2; 12 bases agree with TRBD1. Source material: blood. The source is a woman aged 18-29 years with Graves' hyperthyroidism. The CDR3 bases are TGTGCCAGCAGTGATGCGGGACAGGGGGCGGGTGGCTACACCTTC. Residues: CASSDAGQGAGGYTF.